This T cell receptor beta chain was recovered during a study of T-cell reconstitution after alpha-beta-depleted transplantation in children. Unique molecular identifiers were used in preparing the TCRbeta library. Using its own MiXCR run on the PCR reads, TCRdb lists one record per CDR3 protein. The data contain around 200,000 distinct CDR3 sequences, around 7% of them singletons. This clonotype showed up many times. The sequence came from a human donor who donated a stem cell graft to a child with Wiskott-Aldrich syndrome. The sequencing here drew on PBMCs from the stem cell graft donor, taken from the stem cell graft.

The CDR3 DNA reads TGCAGTGCCAGACTCTTCTCTGGGGCCAACGTCCTGACTTTC. Translated, it gives CSARLFSGANVLTF. The V and J genes are TRBV20-1 and TRBJ2-6, with D unclear. Deletions cut 6 bases from V and 0 bases from J, with 9 bases between. CDR3 length: 14 residues. Germline V lookup: CDR1 DFQATT, CDR2 SNEGSKA (reference sequence).